What follows are 28 T cell receptor beta chains derived from one specimen sequenced in a study of CXCR3-negative and CXCR3-positive naive CD8 T cells. Libraries of TRB cDNA were made by 5' RACE and carried UMIs. Reanalyzing the 5' RACE reads, TCRdb keeps one entry per CDR3 protein, without DNA. The specimen's table records roughly 100,000 distinct CDR3 sequences. These TCRs' antigens remain unknown. Findings and limits, study-wide: TRB CDR3 hydrophobicity was greater in CXCR3-positive naive cells than in CXCR3-negative naive cells.

Sequenced material: naive CXCR3+ CD8+ T cells from blood. Subset meaning: CD45RO-CCR7+CD27+CD95- naive CD8+ T cells expressing CXCR3 (TNR3+). These receptors came from a human donor in good health. Some clones in this sample may be carry-over from other donors' samples.

The rearrangement links TRBV29-1 to TRBJ2-2; the D call from TCRdb, TRBD1, cannot be confirmed without DNA. Germline V lookup: CDR1 SQVTM, CDR2 ANQGSEA. There are 14 residues in the CDR3. Here the CDR3 reads CSVVGTGEAGELFF.

The rearrangement links TRBV3-1 to TRBJ1-2; TCRdb names TRBD1, which stays unverified in the absence of DNA. The CDR3 consists of 13 residues. The germline V gene has CDR1 LGHDT and CDR2 YNNKEL (reference sequence). The chain's CDR3 is CASSQGGALGYTF.

V is TRBV7-9 and J is TRBJ2-1; the D call from TCRdb, TRBD1, cannot be confirmed without DNA. Germline V gene sequence: CDR1 SEHNR, CDR2 FQNEAQ (reference sequence). The CDR3 has 16 amino acids. The CDR3 sequence: CASSLGPGQDYNEQFF. Drawing the rest from reference TRBV7-9 and TRBJ2-1, the complete variable domain is DTGVSQNPRHKITKRGQNVTFRCDPISEHNRLYWYRQTLGQGPEFLTYFQNEAQLEKSRLLSDRFSAERPKGSFSTLEIQRTEQGDSAMYLCASSLGPGQDYNEQFFGPGTRLTVL.

V is TRBV11-2 and J is TRBJ2-7; TCRdb gives TRBD1 as the D gene, but with no DNA this cannot be confirmed. The CDR3 extends over 14 amino acids. Per germline, CDR1 SGHAT and CDR2 FQNNGV. This CDR3 reads CASRPLDPYNEQYF.

The chain couples TRBV10-1 to TRBJ1-5. Germline assignment: CDR1 WNHNN and CDR2 SYGVQD (reference sequence). The CDR3 totals 13 residues. The CDR3 loop is CASSEGPVQPQHF.

J is TRBJ2-6 and V is TRBV7-6. The length of the CDR3 is 15 residues. CDR1 is SGHVS, CDR2 FNYEAQ, per germline. The CDR3 loop is CASSLGVAGANVLTF.

The chain combines TRBV28 with TRBJ2-5; TCRdb picks TRBD2, but there is no DNA to check that call. Germline lookup yields CDR1 MDHEN and CDR2 SYDVKM. The CDR3 totals 17 residues. This CDR3 is CASSSLTSSGGGETQYF.

The chain couples TRBV7-9 to TRBJ1-1. Germline assignment: CDR1 SEHNR and CDR2 FQNEAQ (reference sequence). This CDR3 has 13 amino acids. CDR3 sequence reads: CASSPSGAAEAFF.

The V and J genes are TRBV12-3 or TRBV12-4 and TRBJ2-5; TCRdb calls TRBD1, which cannot be checked without DNA. The CDR3 sequence is 14 residues long. CDR3 region: CASSPLVGKETQYF.

The chain links TRBV7-2 to TRBJ2-2. Germline V gene data show CDR1 as SGHTA and CDR2 as FQGNSA. The CDR3 length is 13 residues. CDR3: CASSLIASGELFF.

CDR3 region: CSARGVPANEQFF. The J gene is TRBJ2-1, the V gene TRBV20-1. This CDR3 comprises 13 residues. Germline V gene sequence: CDR1 DFQATT, CDR2 SNEGSKA (reference sequence).

The chain links TRBV6-6 to TRBJ2-7. The germline CDR1 and CDR2 sequences are MNHNY and SVGAGI (reference sequence). The CDR3 covers 12 residues. The CDR3 is CASSYNQGEQYF.

The chain employs TRBV7-9 and TRBJ2-1; lacking DNA, the TRBD2 call made by TCRdb goes unchecked. Germline values: CDR1 SEHNR, CDR2 FQNEAQ (reference sequence). The CDR3 consists of 15 residues. CDR3 sequence: CASSFHWTSHNEQFF.

The chain combines TRBV12-3 or TRBV12-4 with TRBJ1-1. The CDR3 has 12 residues. CDR3 residues: CASSPLNTEAFF.

The rearrangement joins TRBV7-3 to TRBJ2-3; the TCRdb call, TRBD1, lacks DNA for checking. The germline V gene has CDR1 SGHTA and CDR2 FQGTGA. This CDR3 region has 14 residues. CDR3: CASSVLGGADTQYF.

The genes are TRBV5-1 and TRBJ2-1; TCRdb indicates TRBD2, and absent DNA this call remains unverified. This CDR3 has 16 residues. The germline CDR1 and CDR2 sequences are SGHRS and YFSETQ. The chain's CDR3 is CASSHILAGSYNEQFF.

The chain uses TRBV21-1 and TRBJ1-2; lacking DNA, the TRBD1 call made by TCRdb goes unchecked. TRBV21-1 counts as a pseudogene. CDR3 length: 18 amino acids. CDR3: CASSKVQWGPFLNYGYTF.

This chain links TRBV4-1 with TRBJ2-5; TCRdb reports TRBD2, a call that lacks DNA to check it against. The CDR3 is made up of 15 amino acids. From germline, CDR1 is MGHRA and CDR2 YSYEKL. The CDR3 region is CASSQVLAGAETQYF.

The chain combines TRBV7-9 with TRBJ2-1; without DNA, the TCRdb call of TRBD2 cannot be checked. CDR3 length: 15 amino acids. CDR1 is SEHNR and CDR2 is FQNEAQ in the germline V gene (reference sequence). CDR3 sequence: CASSPAGVGYNEQFF.

The chain recombines TRBV5-6 with TRBJ2-2; TCRdb's assignment of TRBD1 cannot be checked, as there is no DNA. The CDR3 covers 16 residues. Germline V gene lookup returns CDR1 SGHDT and CDR2 YYEEEE. The CDR3 sequence: CASSLDRDSNTGELFF.

The rearrangement uses TRBV7-6 and TRBJ2-3. CDR3 length: 15 amino acids. Germline assignment: CDR1 SGHVS and CDR2 FNYEAQ. This chain's CDR3 is CASSLAFGEADTQYF.

The rearrangement uses TRBV5-6 and TRBJ2-1; there is no DNA to check the TCRdb D call of TRBD1. Per germline, CDR1 SGHDT and CDR2 YYEEEE. The CDR3 consists of 12 residues. The CDR3 spells CASSTTGNEQFF.

The gene calls are TRBV12-3 or TRBV12-4 and TRBJ1-1; the D call of TRBD1 rests on TCRdb alone, since no DNA is present to check it. The CDR3 loop spans 14 amino acids. The CDR3: CASRRDRELAEAFF.

The rearrangement joins TRBV3-1 to TRBJ1-3. The CDR3 extends over 18 amino acids. Germline V CDR1 and CDR2: LGHDT, YNNKEL (reference sequence). CDR3 region: CASSQERYSGHSGNTIYF.

This chain uses TRBV6-5 with TRBJ2-5; TCRdb's D call, TRBD1, is unchecked because there is no DNA. CDR3 length equals 14 residues. Germline CDR1 is MNHEY and CDR2 is SVGAGI. This CDR3 reads CASSQGQGWETQYF.

The chain is built from TRBV20-1 and TRBJ1-4; TCRdb selects TRBD1, and the lack of DNA leaves this call unchecked. Germline CDR1 DFQATT, CDR2 SNEGSKA (reference sequence). The CDR3 has 16 residues. The CDR3 loop reads CSARTEGQGRNEKLFF.

The chain is built from TRBV20-1 and TRBJ2-7. The CDR3 has 12 residues. CDR1 DFQATT and CDR2 SNEGSKA come from the germline V gene (reference sequence). This chain's CDR3 is CSARDLSYEQYF.

The V and J genes are TRBV29-1 and TRBJ1-1; the TRBD1 assignment by TCRdb is unverifiable without DNA. Germline loops: CDR1 SQVTM, CDR2 ANQGSEA. The CDR3 has 12 residues. CDR3 protein: CSVEGDIHEAFF.